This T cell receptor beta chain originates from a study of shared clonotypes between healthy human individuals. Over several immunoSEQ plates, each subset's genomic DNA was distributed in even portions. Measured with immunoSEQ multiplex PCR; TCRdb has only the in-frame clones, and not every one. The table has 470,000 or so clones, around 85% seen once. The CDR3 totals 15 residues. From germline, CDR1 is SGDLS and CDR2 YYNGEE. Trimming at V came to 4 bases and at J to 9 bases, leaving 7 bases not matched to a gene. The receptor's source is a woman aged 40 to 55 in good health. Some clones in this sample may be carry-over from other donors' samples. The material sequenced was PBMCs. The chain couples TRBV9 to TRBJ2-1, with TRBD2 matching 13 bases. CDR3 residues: CASSPSRTSGGEQFF. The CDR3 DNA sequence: TGTGCCAGCAGCCCCTCCAGGACTAGCGGGGGTGAGCAGTTCTTC. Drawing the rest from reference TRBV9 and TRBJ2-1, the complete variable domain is DSGVTQTPKHLITATGQRVTLRCSPRSGDLSVYWYQQSLDQGLQFLIQYYNGEERAKGNILERFSAQQFPDLHSELNLSSLELGDSALYFCASSPSRTSGGEQFFGPGTRLTVL.